The 9 T cell receptor beta chains below were found in one sample sequenced in a study of T cell responses to AZD1222 COVID-19 vaccine (dated by TCRdb to about 2021). Reading the label with the study, this specimen's time point is: baseline before first vaccination. To prepare the library, the immunoSEQ multiplex PCR assay was applied. Not all clones reach the TCRdb copy of this immuneACCESS table, which keeps in-frame sequences only. Checked studies attribute under half of the gap to unresolved V genes and leave the rest unexplained. The sample yields approximately 130,000 clones; roughly 90% were counted once. The ten largest clones capture under 2% of the sample. The input for sequencing was peripheral blood, taken on day 0 of AZD1222 vaccination. These receptors all come from an adult in good health.

The chain recombines TRBV3-1 (or the pseudogene TRBV3-2) with TRBJ2-1; D gene unclear. V was cut by 4 bases and J by 2 bases, with 6 bases left in between. This CDR3 has 13 amino acids. The germline V gene encodes CDR1 LGHDT and CDR2 YNNKEL (reference sequence). This chain's CDR3 is CASSPPAYNEQFF. CDR3 DNA: TGTGCCAGCAGCCCCCCGGCCTACAATGAGCAGTTCTTC.

The V and J genes are TRBV6-1 and TRBJ1-2; the D gene is possibly TRBD1 (5 bases). The length of the CDR3 is 16 residues. CDR1 and CDR2 (germline): MNHNS, SASEGT. The V end lost 3 bases, the J end lost 2 bases, and 16 bases lay between the germline ends. CDR3 amino acids: CASSDQTGFINYGYTF. CDR3 DNA: TGTGCCAGCAGTGACCAAACAGGCTTTATAAACTATGGCTACACCTTC.

The chain is built from TRBV7-9 and TRBJ1-1; 7 positions match TRBD1. The J segment lost 11 bases and the V segment lost 4 bases, leaving 10 bases of the junction unmatched. The CDR3 length is 13 residues. Germline CDR1 is SEHNR and CDR2 is FQNEAQ (reference sequence). In DNA form, the CDR3 reads TGTGCCAGCAGCTACCAACAGGGGAATGTGGCTTTCTTT. Residues: CASSYQQGNVAFF.

V gene TRBV5-1 combines with J gene TRBJ2-5; D could derive from TRBD1 or TRBD2 (6 bases each). This CDR3 has 14 residues. V shed 4 bases and J shed 5 bases, with 15 bases lying between them. CDR1 is SGHRS and CDR2 is YFSETQ in the germline V gene. CDR3 DNA sequence: TGCGCCAGCAGCAGGGAAAGGGGGAGGGAGACCCAGTACTTC. Translation: CASSRERGRETQYF.

The genes are TRBV5-6 and TRBJ1-6; D perhaps matches TRBD1 (5 bases). Trimming removed 6 bases at V and 0 bases at J, with 19 bases between. This CDR3 is 18 amino acids long. The germline V gene encodes CDR1 SGHDT and CDR2 YYEEEE. CDR3 amino acids: CASTQGRRRSSYNSPLHF. The CDR3 DNA is TGTGCCAGCACCCAGGGACGCCGTAGGAGCTCCTATAATTCACCCCTCCACTTT.

The V gene is TRBV23-1, the J gene TRBJ1-2; D is possibly TRBD1 (5 bases). TRBV23-1 is placed among ORFs of uncertain function. With 6 bases removed from V and 0 bases from J, the gap between germline ends came to 26 bases. CDR3 length equals 19 residues. This CDR3 reads CASRKTRSGPIKANYGYTF. The CDR3 DNA is TGCGCCAGCAGAAAAACCCGTTCGGGACCCATAAAGGCTAACTATGGCTACACCTTC.

The DNA for the CDR3 is TGTGCCGCGCGATCCAGCAGGGCGCGAAATGAAAAACTGTTTTTT. This translates into CAARSSRARNEKLFF. V usage is TRBV7-9 and J usage is TRBJ1-4, with D maybe TRBD1 (5 bases). The CDR3 sequence is 15 residues long. The V and J ends lost 11 bases and 5 bases respectively, with 21 bases between them. Per germline, CDR1 SEHNR and CDR2 FQNEAQ (reference sequence).

The gene calls are TRBV28 and TRBJ1-2; D gene uncertain. The CDR3 runs 12 residues. Germline V gene data show CDR1 as MDHEN and CDR2 as SYDVKM. V dropped 5 bases and J dropped 7 bases, with 11 bases sitting between them. In DNA, the CDR3 is TGTGCCAGCAGTCCCCCCCTTTTTGGCTACACCTTC. It encodes CASSPPLFGYTF.

The gene calls are TRBV5-6 and TRBJ1-5; 10 bases match TRBD1. In germline, CDR1 is SGHDT, CDR2 YYEEEE. The CDR3 is 18 residues long. The V segment lost 0 bases and the J segment 2 bases; nucleotides outside the gene matches: 8. The DNA for the CDR3 is TGTGCCAGCAGCTTGGGGGGGACAGGGGTATATGGCAATCAGCCCCAGCATTTT. Amino acids: CASSLGGTGVYGNQPQHF.